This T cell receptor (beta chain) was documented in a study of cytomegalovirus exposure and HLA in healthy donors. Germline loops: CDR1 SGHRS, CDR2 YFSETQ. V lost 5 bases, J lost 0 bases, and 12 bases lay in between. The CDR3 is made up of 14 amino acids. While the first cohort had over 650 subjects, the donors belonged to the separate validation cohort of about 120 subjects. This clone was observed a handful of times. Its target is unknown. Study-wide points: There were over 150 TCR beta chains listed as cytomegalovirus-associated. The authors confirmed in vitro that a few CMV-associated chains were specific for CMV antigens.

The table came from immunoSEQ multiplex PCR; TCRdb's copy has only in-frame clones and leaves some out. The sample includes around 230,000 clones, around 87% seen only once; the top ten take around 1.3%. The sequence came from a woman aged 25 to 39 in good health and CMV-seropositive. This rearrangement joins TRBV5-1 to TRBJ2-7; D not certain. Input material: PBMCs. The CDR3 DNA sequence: TGCGCCAGCAGACAAGCGATCAGCTCCTACGAGCAGTACTTC. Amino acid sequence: CASRQAISSYEQYF.